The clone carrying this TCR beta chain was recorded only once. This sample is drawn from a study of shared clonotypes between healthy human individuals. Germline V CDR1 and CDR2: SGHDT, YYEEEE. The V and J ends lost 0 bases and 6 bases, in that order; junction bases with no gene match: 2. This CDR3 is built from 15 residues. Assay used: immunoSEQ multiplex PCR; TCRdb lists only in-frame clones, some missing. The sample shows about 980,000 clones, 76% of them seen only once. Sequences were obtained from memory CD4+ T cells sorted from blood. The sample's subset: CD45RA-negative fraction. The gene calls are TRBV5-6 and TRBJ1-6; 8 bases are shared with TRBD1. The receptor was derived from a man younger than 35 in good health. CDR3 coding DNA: TGTGCCAGCAGCTTGGGGACAGGGCCTAATTCACCCCTCCACTTT. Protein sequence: CASSLGTGPNSPLHF. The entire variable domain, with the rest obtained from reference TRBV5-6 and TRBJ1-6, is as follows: DAGVTQSPTHLIKTRGQQVTLRCSPKSGHDTVSWYQQALGQGPQFIFQYYEEEERQRGNFPDRFSGHQFPNYSSELNVNALLLGDSALYLCASSLGTGPNSPLHFGNGTRLTVT.